One and the same sample provided the 23 T cell receptor beta chains below, sequenced in a study of shared clonotypes between healthy human individuals. TCRdb's copy holds only in-frame clones and misses some; the assay was immunoSEQ multiplex PCR. The sample holds hundreds of thousands of clones, roughly 95% seen once. CD45RO-negative cells were positively selected for CCR7, leaving out terminally differentiated effector memory CD45RA+ cells. Material: naive CD8+ T cells sorted from blood. Receptors originate from a woman in her 30s in good health.

V is TRBV6-1 and J is TRBJ2-7, with D possibly matching TRBD1 (5 bases). Germline CDR1 reads MNHNS; CDR2 reads SASEGT. V lost 3 bases and J 4 bases, leaving 7 bases between the germline ends. The CDR3 runs 12 residues. Written as DNA, the CDR3 is TGTGCCAGCAGTGAGGGGCAGTACGAGCAGTACTTC. As protein: CASSEGQYEQYF.

J is TRBJ1-1 and V is TRBV6-6; D may be TRBD1 (5 bases). In germline, CDR1 is MNHNY, CDR2 SVGAGI (reference sequence). The V and J ends lost 3 bases and 6 bases respectively, with 11 bases between them. The CDR3 consists of 13 residues. Written as DNA, the CDR3 is TGTGCCAGCAGTTATAGACAGACACCTGAAGCTTTCTTT. The encoded protein is CASSYRQTPEAFF.

The rearrangement joins TRBV2 to TRBJ1-1; no clear D. V dropped 8 bases and J dropped 4 bases, with 14 bases sitting between them. There are 13 residues in the CDR3. Germline loops: CDR1 SNHLY, CDR2 FYNNEI. DNA for the CDR3: TGTGCCAGCCGCTCGGGGTGGGCCACTGAAGCTTTCTTT. This gives the protein CASRSGWATEAFF.

The chain is built from TRBV28 and TRBJ1-3, with D possibly being TRBD1 (6 bases). V was cut by 3 bases and J by 4 bases, with 19 bases left in between. Germline CDR1 and CDR2: MDHEN and SYDVKM. This CDR3 contains 17 residues. CDR3 residues: CASSLVLRGSVGNTIYF. The CDR3 nucleotides read TGTGCCAGCAGTTTGGTGCTCAGGGGCTCCGTCGGAAACACCATATATTTT. Full variable domain (remainder filled in from reference TRBV28 and TRBJ1-3): DVKVTQSSRYLVKRTGEKVFLECVQDMDHENMFWYRQDPGLGLRLIYFSYDVKMKEKGDIPEGYSVSREKKERFSLILESASTNQTSMYLCASSLVLRGSVGNTIYFGEGSWLTVV.

The rearrangement joins TRBV7-2 to TRBJ2-5, with D perhaps matching TRBD2 (6 bases). The CDR3 length is 16 residues. CDR1 and CDR2 (germline): SGHTA, FQGNSA. Trimming removed 4 bases at V and 5 bases at J, with 20 bases between. The CDR3 sequence: CASSSPGTLLAETQYF. The CDR3 DNA reads as TGTGCCAGCAGCTCACCCGGGACTCTCTTGGCGGAGACCCAGTACTTC.

The chain carries TRBV6-1 and TRBJ2-1; 7 nucleotides agree with TRBD2. The length of the CDR3 is 15 residues. After removal of 6 bases from V and 7 bases from J, the junction contained 12 bases not matched to a gene. Germline values: CDR1 MNHNS, CDR2 SASEGT. The CDR3 sequence: CASRAPAGLINEQFF. The DNA of the CDR3 is TGTGCCAGCAGAGCCCCAGCGGGGCTAATAAATGAGCAGTTCTTC.

Only one count was recorded for this clone. This chain connects TRBV29-1 to TRBJ2-6; 11 positions agree with TRBD1. CDR1 is SQVTM, CDR2 ANQGSEA, per germline. Trimming cost V 7 bases and J 0 bases; bases outside gene matches: 2. This CDR3 is built from 15 residues. The CDR3 sequence is CSAGTGGSGANVLTF. The CDR3 coding sequence is TGCAGCGCCGGGACAGGGGGCTCTGGGGCCAACGTCCTGACTTTC.

The chain links TRBV27 to TRBJ2-1; no firm D call. This CDR3 comprises 14 residues. V gave up 3 bases and J gave up 8 bases, with 14 bases separating them. The germline gives CDR1 MNHEY, CDR2 SMNVEV (reference sequence). This CDR3 reads CASSFSRSDYEQFF. DNA of the CDR3: TGTGCCAGCAGTTTCTCCCGTTCCGACTATGAGCAGTTCTTC.

The chain recombines TRBV7-9 with TRBJ2-5, with 7 bases identical to TRBD1. The V gene end was trimmed by 4 bases and the J gene end by 6 bases; junction bases not matched to a gene: 8. Germline V gene sequence: CDR1 SEHNR, CDR2 FQNEAQ (reference sequence). The CDR3 contains 14 residues. The CDR3 loop reads CASSWGQQLKTQYF. In DNA, the CDR3 is TGTGCCAGCAGCTGGGGACAGCAATTGAAGACCCAGTACTTC.

J is TRBJ2-7 and V is TRBV28, with a possible D match to TRBD2 (6 bases). The ends were cut back, 5 bases at V and 2 bases at J, with 10 bases in the middle. This CDR3 has 13 amino acids. The V gene's germline CDR1 is MDHEN and CDR2 SYDVKM. CDR3 DNA sequence: TGTGCCAGCAGTGCGGGACTCACCTACGAGCAGTACTTC. It codes for CASSAGLTYEQYF.

The chain carries TRBV29-1 and TRBJ2-2; no clear D. Germline values: CDR1 SQVTM, CDR2 ANQGSEA. This CDR3 contains 11 residues. Trimming shortened V by 3 bases and J by 6 bases, and 5 bases separated the two germline ends. The CDR3 loop is CSVEKSGELFF. The DNA of the CDR3 is TGCAGCGTTGAGAAATCCGGGGAGCTGTTTTTT.

The V and J genes are TRBV2 and TRBJ1-3; possibly TRBD1 for D (6 bases). CDR1 is SNHLY and CDR2 is FYNNEI in the germline V gene. Deletions cut 6 bases from V and 7 bases from J, with 16 bases between. This CDR3 comprises 14 residues. CDR3 bases: TGTGCCAGCAGCGAACCGGGACAAGAGAACACCATATATTTT. It specifies CASSEPGQENTIYF. The full variable domain, its missing parts supplied by reference TRBV2 and TRBJ1-3, is EPEVTQTPSHQVTQMGQEVILRCVPISNHLYFYWYRQILGQKVEFLVSFYNNEISEKSEIFDDQFSVERPDGSNFTLKIRSTKLEDSAMYFCASSEPGQENTIYFGEGSWLTVV.

The gene calls are TRBV2 and TRBJ2-1; D is unresolved. V was cut by 6 bases and J by 0 bases, with 15 bases left in between. The CDR3 is 16 amino acids. The germline CDR1 and CDR2 sequences are SNHLY and FYNNEI. DNA of the CDR3: TGTGCCAGCAGCGACAACCTCTTAAACTCCTACAATGAGCAGTTCTTC. The encoded protein is CASSDNLLNSYNEQFF.

The rearrangement links TRBV5-4 to TRBJ2-7; the match to TRBD1 covers 7 bases. V trimming: 4 bases; J trimming: 2 bases; junction bases outside the gene matches: 6. CDR1 is SGHNT, CDR2 YYREEE, per germline (reference sequence). This CDR3 comprises 14 residues. CDR3 loop: CASSPGGGAYEQYF. CDR3 DNA: TGTGCCAGCAGCCCAGGGGGTGGGGCCTACGAGCAGTACTTC.

This chain uses TRBV27 with TRBJ2-7, with 10 positions matching TRBD1. This CDR3 is 14 amino acids long. Per germline, CDR1 MNHEY and CDR2 SMNVEV (reference sequence). The CDR3 region is CASSFPRQGAGRKV. The DNA for the CDR3 is TGTGCCAGCAGTTTCCCCCGACAGGGGGCGGGGCGGAAGGTC.

J is TRBJ2-7 and V is TRBV25-1; 10 bases match TRBD2. The CDR3 totals 17 residues. Germline lookup yields CDR1 MGHDK and CDR2 SYGVNS. The J segment lost 1 base and the V segment lost 3 bases, leaving 9 bases of the junction unmatched. The CDR3: CASSEPSIAGGSYEQYF. CDR3 nucleotides: TGTGCCAGCAGTGAGCCCTCCATAGCGGGAGGATCCTACGAGCAGTACTTC.

Points on this clone: The same CDR3 is also encoded by other DNA sequences in this sample. This chain joins TRBV5-1 and TRBJ1-1; D not certain. Per germline, CDR1 SGHRS and CDR2 YFSETQ. The CDR3 loop spans 13 amino acids. The V end was cut by 0 bases, the J end by 1 base, with 4 bases between. DNA for the CDR3: TGCGCCAGCAGCTTGGAGGGGAACACTGAAGCTTTCTTT. Its translation: CASSLEGNTEAFF.

The V call is TRBV27, the J call TRBJ2-1; either TRBD1 or TRBD2 may fit D (5 bases each). CDR1 MNHEY and CDR2 SMNVEV come from the germline V gene (reference sequence). CDR3 length: 13 amino acids. The V end was cut by 5 bases, the J end by 5 bases, with 10 bases between. Here the CDR3 reads CASSIGTDNEQFF. CDR3 bases: TGTGCCAGCAGTATCGGGACGGACAATGAGCAGTTCTTC.

The V and J genes are TRBV7-3 and TRBJ2-1; 7 bases are shared with TRBD1. This CDR3 is 16 amino acids long. Germline values: CDR1 SGHTA, CDR2 FQGTGA. Trimming took 6 bases from V and 0 from J; bases not matched to a gene: 8. This chain's CDR3 is CASSPRGHLSYNEQFF. The CDR3 DNA reads as TGTGCCAGCAGTCCTAGGGGGCATCTCTCCTACAATGAGCAGTTCTTC.

The chain joins TRBV27 to TRBJ2-1, with a tentative D call TRBD2 (6 bases). The ends were cut back, 6 bases at V and 2 bases at J, with 14 bases in the middle. There are 15 residues in the CDR3. Germline V gene lookup returns CDR1 MNHEY and CDR2 SMNVEV (reference sequence). The CDR3 sequence is CASSLLGGAYNEQFF. The CDR3 DNA reads TGTGCCAGCAGCCTTTTGGGGGGAGCCTACAATGAGCAGTTCTTC.

The chain is built from TRBV28 and TRBJ1-1; perhaps TRBD1 as D (5 bases). V was trimmed by 6 bases and J by 1 base, leaving 15 bases between them. Germline loops: CDR1 MDHEN, CDR2 SYDVKM. CDR3 length: 15 residues. The CDR3 sequence: CASSPSYRQNTEAFF. CDR3 coding DNA: TGTGCCAGCAGCCCGTCGTACAGGCAGAACACTGAAGCTTTCTTT. Full variable domain (remainder filled in from reference TRBV28 and TRBJ1-1): DVKVTQSSRYLVKRTGEKVFLECVQDMDHENMFWYRQDPGLGLRLIYFSYDVKMKEKGDIPEGYSVSREKKERFSLILESASTNQTSMYLCASSPSYRQNTEAFFGQGTRLTVV.

The chain carries TRBV6-1 and TRBJ1-5, with D hard to call. Trimming cost V 1 base and J 12 bases, with 13 bases left between them. Germline-derived CDR1 and CDR2 are MNHNS and SASEGT. This CDR3 comprises 13 residues. The CDR3 protein is CASSEGGISVQHF. The DNA of the CDR3 is TGTGCCAGCAGTGAAGGGGGAATCAGTGTCCAGCATTTT.

The chain recombines TRBV27 with TRBJ2-5; TRBD1 is a possible D gene (5 bases). Trimming shortened V by 3 bases and J by 3 bases, and 14 bases separated the two germline ends. The CDR3 covers 15 residues. Germline lookup yields CDR1 MNHEY and CDR2 SMNVEV (reference sequence). CDR3 loop: CASSFFAGWKETQYF. Written as DNA, the CDR3 is TGTGCCAGCAGTTTCTTTGCAGGGTGGAAAGAGACCCAGTACTTC.